The rows below give T cell receptor beta chains drawn from one sample of a study of beta chain features in type 1 diabetes. Generated by immunoSEQ multiplex PCR, the TCRdb table keeps only in-frame clones and is missing some. The data contain approximately 57,000 clones, 52% of them singletons. Sequencing was carried out using Tregs from blood. These TCRs come from a woman between 35 and 50 years old with type 1 diabetes. Both conserved end residues are part of each CDR3. The D gene is left open where the match is weak. The listing skips clone size in some rows; elsewhere it reads once, few, many or a size class.

j_call | clone_size | v_call | d_call | cdr3_aa | cdr3_nt
TRBJ1-4 | NA | TRBV7-8 | TRBD1 | CASSLGQGTNEKLFF | TGTGCCAGCAGCTTAGGACAGGGTACTAATGAAAAACTGTTTTTT
TRBJ2-1 | NA | TRBV7-2 | TRBD2 | CASSLGAPLAGGSPGEQFF | TGTGCCAGCAGCTTAGGGGCTCCCTTAGCGGGAGGGTCCCCCGGTGAGCAGTTCTTC
TRBJ2-1 | few | TRBV28 | NA | CASSFGGAPYNEQFF | TGTGCCAGCAGTTTCGGCGGAGCCCCATACAATGAGCAGTTCTTC
TRBJ1-1 | NA | TRBV6-5 | TRBD1 | CASSYGGTGVRTEAFF | TGTGCCAGCAGTTACGGGGGGACAGGGGTCAGGACTGAAGCTTTCTTT
TRBJ2-7 | few | TRBV28 | NA | CASLNGGAYEQYF | TGTGCCAGCCTCAACGGGGGAGCCTACGAGCAGTACTTC
TRBJ1-3 | NA | TRBV7-2 | NA | CASSPGIPGNTIYF | TGTGCCAGCAGCCCGGGGATCCCTGGAAACACCATATATTTT
TRBJ2-7 | once | TRBV14 | NA | CASSRGRAYEQYF | TGTGCCAGCAGCCGAGGGCGCGCCTACGAGCAGTACTTC
TRBJ1-1 | once | TRBV9 | NA | CASSVGTEPEAFF | TGTGCCAGCAGCGTAGGCACAGAGCCTGAAGCTTTCTTT
TRBJ1-1 | NA | TRBV5-1 | NA | CASRLYTGTMNTEAFF | TGCGCCAGCAGACTATATACAGGGACCATGAACACTGAAGCTTTCTTT
TRBJ2-1 | NA | TRBV7-9 | TRBD2 | CASSTSGRVHNEQFF | TGTGCCAGCAGCACTAGCGGGAGGGTCCACAATGAGCAGTTCTTC
TRBJ1-2 | once | TRBV5-1 | NA | CASSLSPSGHGYTF | TGCGCCAGCAGCTTGAGTCCCTCAGGGCATGGCTACACCTTC
TRBJ2-5 | NA | TRBV9 | TRBD2 | CASSTGTSGKETQYF | TGTGCCAGCAGTACCGGGACTAGCGGGAAGGAGACCCAGTACTTC
TRBJ1-1 | NA | TRBV4-2 | TRBD1 | CASSRTTGGREAFF | TGTGCCAGCAGCCGAACGACAGGGGGCCGTGAAGCTTTCTTT
TRBJ2-7 | NA | TRBV7-3 | NA | CASSLTGTGDGEQYF | TGTGCCAGCAGCTTAACGGGCACGGGGGACGGCGAGCAGTACTTC
TRBJ1-5 | few | TRBV6-6 | TRBD1 | CASTETGGGQPQHF | TGTGCCAGCACCGAGACAGGGGGGGGGCAGCCCCAGCATTTT
TRBJ2-2 | NA | TRBV5-1 | NA | CASSPATTTGELFF | TGCGCCAGCAGCCCCGCGACGACAACCGGGGAGCTGTTTTTT
TRBJ2-2 | few | TRBV5-1 | TRBD1 | CASSSGTANTGELFF | TGCGCCAGCAGCTCCGGGACAGCGAACACCGGGGAGCTGTTTTTT
TRBJ2-1 | NA | TRBV19 | NA | CASSAFKRSYNEQFF | TGTGCCAGTAGTGCGTTCAAGAGGTCCTACAATGAGCAGTTCTTC
TRBJ2-5 | NA | TRBV5-1 | TRBD2 | CASSRTSKEAQYF | TGCGCCAGCTCCCGGACTAGCAAAGAGGCCCAGTACTTC
TRBJ2-7 | NA | TRBV28 | TRBD2 | CASRTSGALLYEQYF | TGTGCCAGCAGAACTAGCGGAGCTTTACTCTACGAGCAGTACTTC
TRBJ2-7 | once | TRBV19 | NA | CASSMDGAREQYF | TGTGCCAGTAGTATGGATGGGGCGCGGGAGCAGTACTTC
TRBJ2-3 | NA | TRBV7-9 | NA | CASSFAQADTQYF | TGTGCCAGCAGCTTTGCCCAGGCAGATACGCAGTATTTT
TRBJ2-2 | NA | TRBV6-5 | NA | CASSYQPGVDTGELFF | TGTGCCAGCAGTTACCAACCAGGGGTGGACACCGGGGAGCTGTTTTTT
TRBJ1-6 | few | TRBV27 | NA | CASSTGSYNSPLHF | TGTGCCAGCAGTACGGGCTCCTATAATTCACCCCTCCACTTT
TRBJ1-6 | NA | TRBV6-6 | NA | CASSYDQGDSPLHF | TGTGCCAGCAGTTACGATCAAGGAGATTCACCCCTCCACTTT
TRBJ1-3 | few | TRBV7-8 | TRBD1 | CASSSRSRTGSSGNTIYF | TGTGCCAGCAGCTCTAGATCTAGGACAGGGAGCTCTGGAAACACCATATATTTT
TRBJ2-1 | NA | TRBV7-8 | NA | CASSSAELQFF | TGTGCCAGCAGTTCAGCGGAGCTACAGTTCTTC
TRBJ1-6 | NA | TRBV7-9 | NA | CASSLAFGSYNSPLHF | TGTGCCAGCAGCTTAGCGTTCGGCTCCTATAATTCACCCCTCCACTTT
TRBJ2-7 | NA | TRBV5-6 | TRBD1 | CASRRQGLTTYEQYF | TGTGCCAGCAGAAGACAGGGGCTAACTACCTACGAGCAGTACTTC
TRBJ2-3 | few | TRBV7-6 | NA | CASSSIAAPDTQYF | TGTGCCAGCAGCTCAATAGCGGCCCCAGATACGCAGTATTTT
TRBJ1-1 | few | TRBV20-1 | NA | CSARHTEAFF | TGCAGTGCTCGTCACACTGAAGCTTTCTTT